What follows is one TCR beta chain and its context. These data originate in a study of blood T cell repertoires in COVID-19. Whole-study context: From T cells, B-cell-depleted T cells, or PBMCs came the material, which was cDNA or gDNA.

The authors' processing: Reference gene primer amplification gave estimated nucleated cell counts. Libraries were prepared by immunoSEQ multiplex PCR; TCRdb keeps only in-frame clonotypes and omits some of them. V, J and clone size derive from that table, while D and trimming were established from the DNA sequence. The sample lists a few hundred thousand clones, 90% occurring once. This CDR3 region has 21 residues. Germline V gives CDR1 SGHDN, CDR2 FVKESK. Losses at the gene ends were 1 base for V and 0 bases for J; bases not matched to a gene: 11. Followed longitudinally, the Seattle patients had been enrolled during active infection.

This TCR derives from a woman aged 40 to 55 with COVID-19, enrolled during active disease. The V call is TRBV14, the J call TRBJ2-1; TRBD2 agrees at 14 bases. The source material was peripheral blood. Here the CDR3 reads CASSQARPGLAGVGSYNEQFF. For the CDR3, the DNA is TGTGCCAGCAGCCAAGCCCGACCGGGACTAGCGGGGGTAGGCTCCTACAATGAGCAGTTCTTC.